These 30 T cell receptor beta chains originate from one sample sequenced in a study of blood T cell repertoires in COVID-19. The protocol was immunoSEQ multiplex PCR, while the TCRdb copy is restricted to in-frame clones and leaves out a portion. The sample yields about 250,000 clones, approximately 89% seen once. The sample taken for sequencing was peripheral blood. The receptors were gathered from a woman younger than 45 with COVID-19, enrolled during active disease.

The gene calls are TRBV7-9 and TRBJ2-1, with TRBD2 identical over 8 bases. This CDR3 region has 15 residues. The germline V gene encodes CDR1 SEHNR and CDR2 FQNEAQ (reference sequence). V shed 6 bases and J 5 bases; nucleotides not matched to a gene: 9. The CDR3 protein is CASRAGTSRDNEQFF. CDR3 nucleotide sequence: TGTGCCAGCAGGGCCGGGACTAGTAGGGACAATGAGCAGTTCTTC.

The chain employs TRBV6-2 or TRBV6-3 and TRBJ2-5, with TRBD1 as a possible D gene (6 bases). This CDR3 has 15 amino acids. Per germline, CDR1 MNHEY and CDR2 SVGEGT. Trimming left V 3 bases short and J 2 bases short, with 13 bases between. CDR3 residues: CASSYTGNNQETQYF. DNA for the CDR3: TGTGCCAGCAGTTATACAGGGAACAATCAAGAGACCCAGTACTTC.

This clone was seen a few times. The V gene is TRBV25-1, the J gene TRBJ2-3, with D possibly TRBD1 on 5 matching bases. This CDR3 has 13 residues. V was clipped by 2 bases and J by 4 bases, with 7 bases between them. Germline loops: CDR1 MGHDK, CDR2 SYGVNS. CDR3 amino acids: CASSEDSPDTQYF. CDR3 coding DNA: TGTGCCAGCAGTGAAGACAGCCCAGATACGCAGTATTTT.

The rearrangement uses TRBV6-5 and TRBJ2-7; 8 positions match TRBD1. V shed 2 bases, J shed 4 bases, and the junction held 4 bases outside the gene matches. The germline CDR1 and CDR2 sequences are MNHEY and SVGAGI. The CDR3 extends over 14 amino acids. The chain's CDR3 is CASSYTQGAYEQYV. The CDR3 DNA follows: TGTGCCAGCAGTTACACCCAGGGGGCTTACGAGCAGTACGTC.

Comment on this clone: Other DNA sequences in this specimen translate into the identical CDR3. The chain recombines TRBV19 with TRBJ2-3, with 7 positions matching TRBD2. Germline V CDR1 and CDR2: LNHDA, SQIVND (reference sequence). V gave up 3 bases and J gave up 0 bases; unmatched junction bases: 3. This CDR3 is 15 amino acids long. CDR3 DNA: TGTGCCAGTAGTATTGCTAGCGGAAGCACAGATACGCAGTATTTT. This gives the protein CASSIASGSTDTQYF.

V gene TRBV6-5 combines with J gene TRBJ1-6; TRBD1 matches at 7 bases. CDR1 and CDR2 from the germline V gene are MNHEY and SVGAGI. CDR3 length equals 15 residues. V lost 0 bases to trimming and J lost 10 bases; unmatched junction nucleotides: 6. This CDR3 reads CASSYSKGARSPLHF. Here the CDR3 DNA reads TGTGCCAGCAGTTACTCGAAGGGGGCTCGGTCACCCCTCCACTTT.

The V call is TRBV19, the J call TRBJ1-6; 9 bases are a match to TRBD1. There are 15 residues in the CDR3. In germline, CDR1 is LNHDA, CDR2 SQIVND (reference sequence). The ends lost 4 bases at V and 10 bases at J; junction bases unmatched: 8. The CDR3 region has the DNA TGTGCCAGTAGTAGACAGGGGGGGTTAGTCTCACCCCTCCACTTT. Its protein is CASSRQGGLVSPLHF.

The V call is TRBV11-2, the J call TRBJ1-3; 7 nucleotides match TRBD1. Germline V lookup: CDR1 SGHAT, CDR2 FQNNGV. Trimming at V came to 5 bases and at J to 7 bases, leaving 5 bases not matched to a gene. The CDR3 contains 13 residues. CDR3 sequence reads: CASSADRVNTIYF. The CDR3, as DNA: TGTGCCAGCAGCGCCGACAGGGTGAACACCATATATTTT.

The chain uses TRBV7-9 and TRBJ2-1; 7 bases are shared with TRBD1. The germline CDR1 and CDR2 sequences are SEHNR and FQNEAQ (reference sequence). The CDR3 consists of 15 residues. V lost 6 bases, J lost 2 bases, and 7 bases stayed unmatched. The CDR3 bases are TGTGCCAGCAGACCCGGGACAGACACCTACAATGAGCAGTTCTTC. It specifies CASRPGTDTYNEQFF.

This clone appeared a few times. The rearrangement links TRBV2 to TRBJ2-5; the match to TRBD1 covers 7 bases. The V gene end was trimmed by 8 bases and the J gene end by 5 bases; junction bases not matched to a gene: 11. The CDR3 loop spans 14 amino acids. CDR1 is SNHLY and CDR2 is FYNNEI in the germline V gene. Here the CDR3 DNA reads TGTGCCAGCGGAGAGGGGGCGCATTGGGAGACCCAGTACTTC. Translation: CASGEGAHWETQYF.

The CDR3 region has the DNA TGTGCCAGCAGCTTCGGGACAGGGGACGAGCAGTACGTC. Translated, it gives CASSFGTGDEQYV. The chain carries TRBV6-2 or TRBV6-3 and TRBJ2-7; 10 bases line up with TRBD1. This CDR3 comprises 13 residues. CDR1 and CDR2 from the germline V gene are MNHEY and SVGEGT. V lost 6 bases and J lost 5; bases outside the gene matches: 4.

The V and J genes are TRBV6-5 and TRBJ2-1; D unclear. Per germline, CDR1 MNHEY and CDR2 SVGAGI. CDR3 length: 11 residues. V was shortened by 6 bases and J by 9 bases, with 9 bases between the two germline ends. The CDR3 DNA is TGTGCCAGCAGCCTCCCCGGTGAGCAGTTCTTC. Protein sequence: CASSLPGEQFF.

The rearrangement joins TRBV9 to TRBJ2-7; D possibly corresponds to TRBD2 (6 bases). Germline loops: CDR1 SGDLS, CDR2 YYNGEE. The CDR3 spans 13 residues. The ends were cut back, 0 bases at V and 7 bases at J, with 11 bases in the middle. The DNA of the CDR3 is TGTGCCAGCAGCGTAGGTCAAGCGGGTGAGCAGTACTTC. It encodes CASSVGQAGEQYF.

The rearrangement joins TRBV5-1 to TRBJ2-5; tentative D call: TRBD1 (5 bases). Trimming stripped 2 bases from V and 4 bases from J, with 15 bases between. This CDR3 is 15 amino acids long. From germline, CDR1 is SGHRS and CDR2 YFSETQ. The CDR3 region is CASSLHSGLVETQYF. As DNA, the CDR3 is TGCGCCAGCAGCTTACATTCAGGGTTAGTAGAGACCCAGTACTTC.

The V and J genes are TRBV27 and TRBJ2-3; D is possibly TRBD1 (5 bases). Germline V lookup: CDR1 MNHEY, CDR2 SMNVEV (reference sequence). Trimming shortened V by 3 bases and J by 0 bases, and 10 bases separated the two germline ends. The CDR3 loop spans 15 amino acids. The CDR3 DNA is TGTGCCAGCAGTTTCAGGGTTTCTAGCACAGATACGCAGTATTTT. It encodes CASSFRVSSTDTQYF.

The V gene is TRBV30, the J gene TRBJ1-3; 8 bases map to TRBD1. The CDR3 covers 16 residues. Germline CDR1 reads GTSNPN; CDR2 reads SVGIG (reference sequence). Losses at the gene ends were 3 bases for V and 0 bases for J; bases not matched to a gene: 7. The CDR3 DNA follows: TGTGCCTGGAGCTGGGGGACAGGAACCTCTGGAAACACCATATATTTT. Its translation is CAWSWGTGTSGNTIYF.

The rearrangement uses TRBV4-1 and TRBJ1-1, with a possible D match to TRBD1 (5 bases). The CDR3 is 16 amino acids. Germline values: CDR1 MGHRA, CDR2 YSYEKL. The V end lost 3 bases, the J end lost 3 bases, and 17 bases lay between the germline ends. CDR3 bases: TGCGCCAGCAGCCATCCCCCCCGGCGGGGGTACACTGAAGCTTTCTTT. Residues: CASSHPPRRGYTEAFF.

The chain has TRBV7-9 and TRBJ2-7; TRBD1 aligns across 9 bases. Losses at the gene ends were 5 bases for V and 3 bases for J; bases not matched to a gene: 8. CDR1 and CDR2 from the germline V gene are SEHNR and FQNEAQ (reference sequence). This CDR3 has 15 amino acids. The CDR3 is CASSPPGTGYYEQYF. The CDR3 DNA follows: TGTGCCAGCAGCCCACCCGGGACAGGGTACTACGAGCAGTACTTC.

The chain joins TRBV27 to TRBJ2-3, with TRBD1 as a possible D gene (6 bases). With 1 base removed from V and 9 bases from J, the gap between germline ends came to 14 bases. CDR3 length equals 14 residues. CDR1 and CDR2 (germline): MNHEY, SMNVEV (reference sequence). CDR3 loop: CASSLFGVGGTQYF. DNA for the CDR3: TGTGCCAGCAGTTTATTTGGGGTAGGGGGAACGCAGTATTTT.

The chain carries TRBV29-1 and TRBJ2-3; a possible D gene is TRBD2 (5 bases). The CDR3 is made up of 17 amino acids. With 0 bases removed from V and 0 bases from J, the gap between germline ends came to 16 bases. CDR1 SQVTM and CDR2 ANQGSEA come from the germline V gene. CDR3 protein: CSVEEIEGLSSTDTQYF. The DNA of the CDR3 is TGCAGCGTTGAAGAGATCGAGGGTCTGTCAAGCACAGATACGCAGTATTTT.

V is TRBV2 and J is TRBJ1-2; D may be TRBD1 (6 bases). Trimming stripped 2 bases from V and 0 bases from J, with 13 bases between. The CDR3 has 16 residues. Germline CDR1 and CDR2: SNHLY and FYNNEI. CDR3 nucleotide sequence: TGTGCCAGCAGTGAAAGTGGGACAATTCCTAACTATGGCTACACCTTC. This gives the protein CASSESGTIPNYGYTF.

V gene TRBV10-3 combines with J gene TRBJ1-5; D might be TRBD1 (6 bases). CDR1 is ENHRY, CDR2 SYGVKD, per germline. This CDR3 is built from 14 residues. V dropped 10 bases and J dropped 6 bases, with 19 bases sitting between them. The CDR3 region has the DNA TGTGCCACCGGGGAGGGGGGGTCGATTCAGCCCCAGCATTTT. Protein product: CATGEGGSIQPQHF.

The chain links TRBV7-9 to TRBJ2-7; 10 nucleotides match TRBD1. V trimming: 5 bases; J trimming: 1 base; junction bases outside the gene matches: 11. CDR3 length: 17 amino acids. Germline CDR1 reads SEHNR; CDR2 reads FQNEAQ (reference sequence). The CDR3 loop reads CASSPRDRGGPSYEQYF. CDR3 nucleotide sequence: TGTGCCAGCAGCCCCCGGGACAGGGGAGGTCCATCCTACGAGCAGTACTTC.

In nucleotides, the CDR3 is TGTGCCAGCAGTTACCCCGAGAGGATAGCGGGCCTTCCGGAAAACTACAATGAGCAGTTCTTC. Amino acid sequence: CASSYPERIAGLPENYNEQFF. V usage is TRBV6-2 or TRBV6-3 and J usage is TRBJ2-1, with TRBD2 identical over 7 bases. This CDR3 region has 21 residues. Germline lookup yields CDR1 MNHEY and CDR2 SVGEGT. J lost 3 bases, V lost 2 bases, and 22 bases had no gene match.

The chain joins TRBV9 to TRBJ2-7; tentative D call: TRBD1 (6 bases). V lost 4 bases to trimming and J lost 0 bases, with 11 bases between them. CDR3 length: 14 amino acids. Per germline, CDR1 SGDLS and CDR2 YYNGEE. CDR3 residues: CASSLRDTSYEQYF. In nucleotides, the CDR3 is TGTGCCAGCAGCCTCCGGGACACCTCCTACGAGCAGTACTTC.

The genes are TRBV18 and TRBJ1-1; the D gene is possibly TRBD1 (5 bases). The V end was cut by 8 bases, the J end by 1 base, with 14 bases between. The CDR3 extends over 14 amino acids. Germline CDR1 KGHSH, CDR2 LQKENI. The DNA for the CDR3 is TGTGCCAGCCAGCCCACGACAGCGAACACTGAAGCTTTCTTT. Translated: CASQPTTANTEAFF. The full variable domain, in which reference TRBV18 and TRBJ1-1 provide the parts outside the CDR3, is NAGVMQNPRHLVRRRGQEARLRCSPMKGHSHVYWYRQLPEEGLKFMVYLQKENIIDESGMPKERFSAEFPKEGPSILRIQQVVRGDSAAYFCASQPTTANTEAFFGQGTRLTVV.

V and J are TRBV15 and TRBJ2-1; possibly TRBD2 for D (6 bases). V lost 3 bases, J lost 1 base, and 10 bases lay in between. Germline assignment: CDR1 LNHNV and CDR2 YYDKDF (reference sequence). The CDR3 contains 15 residues. The CDR3 DNA is TGTGCCACCAGCAGGAAACTAGCTTCCTACAATGAGCAGTTCTTC. Residues: CATSRKLASYNEQFF.

The chain couples TRBV4-1 to TRBJ1-2; 7 nucleotides align to TRBD1. The germline V gene encodes CDR1 MGHRA and CDR2 YSYEKL. After removal of 3 bases from V and 2 bases from J, the junction contained 3 bases not matched to a gene. The CDR3 totals 14 residues. CDR3 in amino acids: CASSQEQGNYGYTF. The DNA of the CDR3 is TGCGCCAGCAGCCAGGAACAGGGGAACTATGGCTACACCTTC.

This chain connects TRBV29-1 to TRBJ2-1, with 10 positions matching TRBD1. Unmatched junction bases numbered 16, after V lost 6 bases and J lost 5 bases. The germline V gene encodes CDR1 SQVTM and CDR2 ANQGSEA. The CDR3 has 17 amino acids. The CDR3 loop is CSVQIHFTGTGDNEQFF. The CDR3 DNA follows: TGCAGCGTCCAAATACACTTTACCGGGACAGGGGACAATGAGCAGTTCTTC.

The chain links TRBV15 to TRBJ2-7; 10 nucleotides match TRBD1. J was trimmed by 5 bases and V by 1 base; bases with no gene match: 2. Germline V gives CDR1 LNHNV, CDR2 YYDKDF (reference sequence). The CDR3 is 14 amino acids. CDR3 in DNA: TGTGCCACCAGCAGAGGGGGGACAGGGGACGAGCAGTACGTC. Protein: CATSRGGTGDEQYV.